These T cell receptor beta chains were read from a single sample in a study of T cells in localized non-small cell lung cancer. Clones were sequenced by immunoSEQ multiplex PCR, and TCRdb holds only the in-frame ones, with some missing. The data hold some 50,000 clones, with 81% observed a single time. The sequences come from peripheral blood mononuclear cells, collected before any cancer treatment. These receptors all come from a man between 40 and 70 years old with stage III lung adenocarcinoma. Both conserved end residues are part of each CDR3. The D gene is left open where the match is weak. Size values are once, few and many counts, or a class for expanded clones, and some rows have none.

V gene: TRBV12-5; J gene: TRBJ2-3; clone size: NA; D gene: TRBD2; CDR3 protein: CASGSSIAGGPPDTQYF; CDR3 DNA: TGTGCTAGTGGCTCCTCCATAGCGGGGGGGCCCCCAGATACGCAGTATTTT
V gene: TRBV6-5; J gene: TRBJ2-1; clone size: NA; D gene: NA; CDR3 protein: CATSPWSDGDEQFF; CDR3 DNA: TGTGCCACCTCCCCCTGGTCTGATGGCGATGAGCAGTTCTTC
V gene: TRBV7-2; J gene: TRBJ1-2; clone size: NA; D gene: TRBD1; CDR3 protein: CASSKGQTLLGYTF; CDR3 DNA: TGTGCCAGCAGCAAGGGACAGACTCTTCTTGGCTACACCTTC
V gene: TRBV11-2; J gene: TRBJ1-1; clone size: NA; D gene: NA; CDR3 protein: CASSRSRGGTEAFF; CDR3 DNA: TGTGCCAGCAGCAGAAGTCGCGGGGGCACTGAAGCTTTCTTT
V gene: TRBV7-2; J gene: TRBJ2-7; clone size: few; D gene: NA; CDR3 protein: CASSLERYEQYF; CDR3 DNA: TGTGCCAGCAGCTTAGAACGTTACGAGCAGTACTTC
V gene: TRBV19; J gene: TRBJ2-5; clone size: NA; D gene: NA; CDR3 protein: CASSISGETQYF; CDR3 DNA: TGTGCCAGTAGTATATCAGGGGAGACCCAGTACTTC
V gene: TRBV4-2; J gene: TRBJ1-1; clone size: NA; D gene: NA; CDR3 protein: CASSQDLTPEAFF; CDR3 DNA: TGTGCCAGCAGCCAAGATCTGACCCCTGAAGCTTTCTTT
V gene: TRBV19; J gene: TRBJ2-7; clone size: NA; D gene: NA; CDR3 protein: CASSQYAETYEQYF; CDR3 DNA: TGTGCCAGTAGTCAATACGCAGAAACCTACGAGCAGTACTTC
V gene: TRBV7-6; J gene: TRBJ2-7; clone size: NA; D gene: NA; CDR3 protein: CASSLGFSDEQYF; CDR3 DNA: TGTGCCAGCAGCTTAGGTTTTTCCGACGAGCAGTACTTC
V gene: TRBV25-1; J gene: TRBJ2-7; clone size: NA; D gene: TRBD2; CDR3 protein: CASRKTGSSGGSSYEQYF; CDR3 DNA: TGTGCCAGCAGAAAAACGGGGAGTAGCGGGGGAAGCTCCTACGAGCAGTACTTC
V gene: TRBV11-2; J gene: TRBJ2-2; clone size: NA; D gene: NA; CDR3 protein: CASSFEMNTGELFF; CDR3 DNA: TGTGCCAGCAGCTTTGAAATGAACACCGGGGAGCTGTTTTTT
V gene: TRBV7-2; J gene: TRBJ2-5; clone size: NA; D gene: NA; CDR3 protein: CASSPPGAQETQYF; CDR3 DNA: TGTGCCAGCAGCCCTCCGGGCGCCCAAGAGACCCAGTACTTC
V gene: TRBV29-1; J gene: TRBJ2-3; clone size: NA; D gene: TRBD1; CDR3 protein: CSVEGTGSTDTQYF; CDR3 DNA: TGCAGCGTTGAAGGGACAGGGAGCACAGATACGCAGTATTTT
V gene: TRBV10-3; J gene: TRBJ2-7; clone size: NA; D gene: NA; CDR3 protein: CAISEGAGSYEQYF; CDR3 DNA: TGTGCCATCAGTGAAGGGGCAGGGTCCTACGAGCAGTACTTC
V gene: TRBV5-1; J gene: TRBJ2-7; clone size: NA; D gene: TRBD2; CDR3 protein: CASSLDGRGAYEQYF; CDR3 DNA: TGCGCCAGCAGCTTGGATGGGCGGGGGGCCTACGAGCAGTACTTC
V gene: TRBV30; J gene: TRBJ2-1; clone size: NA; D gene: NA; CDR3 protein: CAWRPSSYNEQFF; CDR3 DNA: TGTGCCTGGAGACCGAGCTCCTACAATGAGCAGTTCTTC
V gene: TRBV6-6; J gene: TRBJ2-7; clone size: NA; D gene: NA; CDR3 protein: CASSFAGAWEQYF; CDR3 DNA: TGTGCCAGCAGTTTTGCGGGGGCCTGGGAGCAGTACTTC
V gene: TRBV2; J gene: TRBJ2-7; clone size: NA; D gene: NA; CDR3 protein: CASAPDSFSYEQYF; CDR3 DNA: TGTGCCAGCGCTCCGGACAGTTTCTCCTACGAGCAGTACTTC
V gene: TRBV30; J gene: TRBJ2-7; clone size: NA; D gene: NA; CDR3 protein: CAWSVDGTYEQYF; CDR3 DNA: TGTGCCTGGAGTGTAGACGGGACCTACGAGCAGTACTTC
V gene: TRBV30; J gene: TRBJ1-2; clone size: NA; D gene: NA; CDR3 protein: CAWNRVAQLYGYTF; CDR3 DNA: TGTGCCTGGAATAGGGTGGCCCAGCTCTATGGCTACACCTTC